This T cell receptor (beta chain) comes out of a study of blood T cell repertoires in COVID-19. Germline V gene data show CDR1 as MNHEY and CDR2 as SVGAGI. V dropped 6 bases and J dropped 7 bases, with 18 bases sitting between them. This CDR3 is built from 15 residues. Using immunoSEQ multiplex PCR, the repertoire was profiled, and TCRdb retains in-frame clones only, with some absent. Among about 100,000 clones listed, approximately 84% were seen once. Input material: peripheral blood. The chain is built from TRBV6-5 and TRBJ1-4; D is perhaps TRBD1 (6 bases). The sequence was collected from a man in his thirties or forties in a cohort sampled during active COVID-19. CDR3 region: CASSQTQGFGEKLFF. CDR3 in DNA: TGTGCCAGCAGCCAAACACAGGGCTTCGGTGAAAAACTGTTTTTT.